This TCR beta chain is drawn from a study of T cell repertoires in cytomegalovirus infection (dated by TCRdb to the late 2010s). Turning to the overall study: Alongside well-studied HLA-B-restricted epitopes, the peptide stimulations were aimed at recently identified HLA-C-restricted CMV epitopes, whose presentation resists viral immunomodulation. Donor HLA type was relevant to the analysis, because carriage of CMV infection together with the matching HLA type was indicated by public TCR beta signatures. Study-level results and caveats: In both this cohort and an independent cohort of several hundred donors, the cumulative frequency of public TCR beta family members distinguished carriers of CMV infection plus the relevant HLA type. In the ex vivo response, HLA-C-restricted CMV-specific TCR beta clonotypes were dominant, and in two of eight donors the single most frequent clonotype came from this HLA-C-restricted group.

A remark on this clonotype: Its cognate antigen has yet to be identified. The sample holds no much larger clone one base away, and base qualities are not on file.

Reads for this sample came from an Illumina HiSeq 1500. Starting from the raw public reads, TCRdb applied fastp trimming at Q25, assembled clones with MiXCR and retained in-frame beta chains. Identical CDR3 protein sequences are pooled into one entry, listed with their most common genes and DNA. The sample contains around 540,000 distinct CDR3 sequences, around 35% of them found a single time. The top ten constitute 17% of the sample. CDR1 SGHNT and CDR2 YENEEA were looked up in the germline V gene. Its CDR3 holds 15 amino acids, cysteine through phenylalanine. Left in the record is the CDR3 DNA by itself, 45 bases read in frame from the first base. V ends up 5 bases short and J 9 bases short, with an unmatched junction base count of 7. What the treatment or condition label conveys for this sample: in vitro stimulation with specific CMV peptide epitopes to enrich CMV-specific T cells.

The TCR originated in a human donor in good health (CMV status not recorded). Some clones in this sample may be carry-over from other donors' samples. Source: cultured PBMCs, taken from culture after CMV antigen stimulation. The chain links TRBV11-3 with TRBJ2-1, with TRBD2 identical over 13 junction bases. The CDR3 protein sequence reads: CASSPRLAGGSEQFF. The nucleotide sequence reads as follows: TGTGCCAGCAGCCCCCGACTAGCGGGAGGAAGTGAGCAGTTCTTC. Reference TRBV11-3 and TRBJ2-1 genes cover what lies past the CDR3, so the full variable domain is EAGVVQSPRYKIIEKKQPVAFWCNPISGHNTLYWYLQNLGQGPELLIRYENEEAVDDSQLPKDRFSAERLKGVDSTLKIQPAELGDSAVYLCASSPRLAGGSEQFFGPGTRLTVL.